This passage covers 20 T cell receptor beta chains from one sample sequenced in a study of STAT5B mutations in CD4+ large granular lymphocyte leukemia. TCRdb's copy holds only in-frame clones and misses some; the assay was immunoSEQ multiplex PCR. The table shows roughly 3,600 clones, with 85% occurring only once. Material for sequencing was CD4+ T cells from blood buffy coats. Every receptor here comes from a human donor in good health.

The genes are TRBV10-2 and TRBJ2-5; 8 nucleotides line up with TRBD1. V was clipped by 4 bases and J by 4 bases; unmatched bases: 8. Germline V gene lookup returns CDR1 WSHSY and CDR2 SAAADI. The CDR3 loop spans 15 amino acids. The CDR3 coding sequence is TGCGCCAGCAGTGTTTTGGACAGGGAGGTAGAGACCCAGTACTTC. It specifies CASSVLDREVETQYF.

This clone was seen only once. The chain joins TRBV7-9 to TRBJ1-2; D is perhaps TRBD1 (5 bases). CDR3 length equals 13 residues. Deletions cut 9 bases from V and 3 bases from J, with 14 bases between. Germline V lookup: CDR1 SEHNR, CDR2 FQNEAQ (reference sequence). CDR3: CASSTTGYYGYTF. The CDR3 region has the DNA TGTGCCAGTAGTACTACAGGTTACTATGGCTACACCTTC.

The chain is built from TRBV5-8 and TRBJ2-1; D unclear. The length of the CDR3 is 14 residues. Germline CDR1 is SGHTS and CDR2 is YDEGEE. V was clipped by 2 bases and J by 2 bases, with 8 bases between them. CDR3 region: CASSLVQTYNEQFF. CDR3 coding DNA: TGTGCCAGCAGCTTAGTACAGACCTACAATGAGCAGTTCTTC.

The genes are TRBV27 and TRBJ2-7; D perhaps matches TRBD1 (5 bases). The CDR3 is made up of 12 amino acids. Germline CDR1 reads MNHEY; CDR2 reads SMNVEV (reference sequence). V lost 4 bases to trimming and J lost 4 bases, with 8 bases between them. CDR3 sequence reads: CASSSQGYEQYF. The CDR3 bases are TGTGCCAGCAGTTCTCAGGGATACGAGCAGTACTTC.

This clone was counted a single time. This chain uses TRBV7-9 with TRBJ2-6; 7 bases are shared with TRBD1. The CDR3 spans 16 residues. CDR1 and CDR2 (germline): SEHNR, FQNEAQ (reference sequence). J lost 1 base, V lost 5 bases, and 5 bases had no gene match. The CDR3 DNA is TGTGCCAGCAGCCCGACGACAGGGTCTGGGGCCAACGTCCTGACTTTC. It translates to CASSPTTGSGANVLTF.

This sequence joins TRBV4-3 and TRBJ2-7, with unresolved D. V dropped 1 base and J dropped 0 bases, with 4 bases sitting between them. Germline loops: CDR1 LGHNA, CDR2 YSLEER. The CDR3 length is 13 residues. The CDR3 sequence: CASSQGLSYEQYF. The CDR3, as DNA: TGCGCCAGCAGCCAAGGGCTCTCCTACGAGCAGTACTTC.

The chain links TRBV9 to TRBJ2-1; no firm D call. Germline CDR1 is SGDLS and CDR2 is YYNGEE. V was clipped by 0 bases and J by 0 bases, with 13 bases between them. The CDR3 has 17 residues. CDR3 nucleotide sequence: TGTGCCAGCAGCGTAGATCGGACCAAAAGCTCCTACAATGAGCAGTTCTTC. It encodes CASSVDRTKSSYNEQFF. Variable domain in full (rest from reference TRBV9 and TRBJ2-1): DSGVTQTPKHLITATGQRVTLRCSPRSGDLSVYWYQQSLDQGLQFLIQYYNGEERAKGNILERFSAQQFPDLHSELNLSSLELGDSALYFCASSVDRTKSSYNEQFFGPGTRLTVL.

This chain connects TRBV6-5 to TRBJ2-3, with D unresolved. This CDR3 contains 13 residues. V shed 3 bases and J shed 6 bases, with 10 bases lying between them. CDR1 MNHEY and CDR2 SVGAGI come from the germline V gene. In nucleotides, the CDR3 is TGTGCCAGCAGTTATAGACCGCCGGATACGCAGTATTTT. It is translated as CASSYRPPDTQYF.

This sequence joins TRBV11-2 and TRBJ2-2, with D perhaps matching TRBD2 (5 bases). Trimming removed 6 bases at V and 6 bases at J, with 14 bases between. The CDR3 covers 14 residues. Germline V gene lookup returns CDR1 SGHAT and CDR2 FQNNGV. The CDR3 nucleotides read TGTGCCAGCAGGCCCCACACTAGTCCCGGGGAGCTGTTTTTT. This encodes CASRPHTSPGELFF.

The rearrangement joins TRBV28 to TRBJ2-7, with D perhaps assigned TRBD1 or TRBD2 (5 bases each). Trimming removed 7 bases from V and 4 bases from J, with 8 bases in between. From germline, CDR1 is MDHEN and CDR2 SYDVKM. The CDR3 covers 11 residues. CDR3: CASNGGYEQYF. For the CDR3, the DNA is TGTGCCAGCAATGGGGGATACGAGCAGTACTTC.

CDR3 protein: CASSQVLGGGYNEQFF. The CDR3 DNA reads TGCGCCAGCAGCCAAGTCCTTGGGGGAGGTTACAATGAGCAGTTCTTC. The gene calls are TRBV4-1 and TRBJ2-1; a possible D gene is TRBD2 (6 bases). This CDR3 comprises 16 residues. V gave up 1 base and J gave up 4 bases, with 14 bases separating them. Germline V gene sequence: CDR1 MGHRA, CDR2 YSYEKL.

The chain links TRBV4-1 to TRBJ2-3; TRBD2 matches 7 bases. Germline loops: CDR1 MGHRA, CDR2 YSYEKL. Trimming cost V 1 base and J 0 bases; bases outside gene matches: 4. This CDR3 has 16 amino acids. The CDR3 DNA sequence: TGCGCCAGCAGCCAAGTGGGACTAACTAGCACAGATACGCAGTATTTT. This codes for CASSQVGLTSTDTQYF.

The CDR3 protein is CASSDQGDNTGELFF. The DNA for the CDR3 is TGTGCCAGCAGTGACCAGGGGGATAACACCGGGGAGCTGTTTTTT. The V gene is TRBV6-4, the J gene TRBJ2-2, with 7 bases that match TRBD1. The CDR3 has 15 amino acids. Germline V gene lookup returns CDR1 MRHNA and CDR2 SNTAGT. Losses at the gene ends were 2 bases for V and 2 bases for J; bases not matched to a gene: 2.

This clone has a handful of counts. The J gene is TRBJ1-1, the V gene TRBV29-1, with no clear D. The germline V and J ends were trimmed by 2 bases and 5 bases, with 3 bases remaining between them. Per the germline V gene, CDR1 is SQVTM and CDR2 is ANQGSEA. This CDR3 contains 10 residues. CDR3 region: CSVERTEAFF. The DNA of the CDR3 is TGCAGCGTTGAAAGGACTGAAGCTTTCTTT.

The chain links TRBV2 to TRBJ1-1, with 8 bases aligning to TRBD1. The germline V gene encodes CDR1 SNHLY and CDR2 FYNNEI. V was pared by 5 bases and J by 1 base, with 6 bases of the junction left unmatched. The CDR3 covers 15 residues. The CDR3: CASSYLGTGNTEAFF. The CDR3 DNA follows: TGTGCCAGCAGTTACCTCGGGACAGGGAACACTGAAGCTTTCTTT.

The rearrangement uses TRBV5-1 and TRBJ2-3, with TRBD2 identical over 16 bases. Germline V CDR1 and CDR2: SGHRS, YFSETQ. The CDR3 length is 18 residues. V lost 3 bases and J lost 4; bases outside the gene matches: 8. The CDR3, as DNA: TGCGCCAGCAGCTCGGGACTAGCGGGAGGGCCCGGCCCAGATACGCAGTATTTT. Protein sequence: CASSSGLAGGPGPDTQYF.

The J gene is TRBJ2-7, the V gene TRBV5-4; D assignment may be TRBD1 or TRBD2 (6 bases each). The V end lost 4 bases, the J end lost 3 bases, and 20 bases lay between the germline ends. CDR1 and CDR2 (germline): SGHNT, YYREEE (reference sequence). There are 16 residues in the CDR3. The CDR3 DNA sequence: TGTGCCAGCAGCGAGGGGGACGTGGGAGGTTACTACGAGCAGTACTTC. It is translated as CASSEGDVGGYYEQYF.

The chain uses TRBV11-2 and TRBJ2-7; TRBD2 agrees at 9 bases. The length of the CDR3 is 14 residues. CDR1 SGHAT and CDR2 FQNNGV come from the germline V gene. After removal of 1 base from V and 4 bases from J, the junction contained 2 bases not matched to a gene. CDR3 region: CASSLGAGGYEQYF. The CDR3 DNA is TGTGCCAGCAGCTTAGGGGCGGGAGGGTACGAGCAGTACTTC.

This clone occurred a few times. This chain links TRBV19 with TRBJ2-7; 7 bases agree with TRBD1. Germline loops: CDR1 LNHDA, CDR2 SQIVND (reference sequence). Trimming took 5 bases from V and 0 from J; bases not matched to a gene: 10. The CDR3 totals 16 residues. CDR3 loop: CASSSGQLLDSYEQYF. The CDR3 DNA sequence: TGTGCCAGTAGTTCGGGACAGCTCCTTGACTCCTACGAGCAGTACTTC.

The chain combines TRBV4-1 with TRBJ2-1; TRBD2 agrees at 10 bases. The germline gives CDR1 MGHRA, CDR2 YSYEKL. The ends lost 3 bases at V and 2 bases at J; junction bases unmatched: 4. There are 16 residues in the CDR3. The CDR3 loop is CASSQILAGAYNEQFF. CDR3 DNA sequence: TGCGCCAGCAGCCAGATCCTAGCGGGAGCCTACAATGAGCAGTTCTTC.